A selection of T cell receptor beta chains follows, all from one sample in a study of cytomegalovirus exposure and HLA in healthy donors. TCRdb keeps only in-frame clones here, not all; method: immunoSEQ multiplex PCR. In the table there are around 130,000 clones, 80% of which are singletons. Source material: PBMCs. Every receptor here comes from a middle-aged man in good health and CMV-seronegative. The CDR3 runs from the conserved cysteine through the conserved F or W. The D gene is left open where the match is weak. Clone size is stated in some rows and not others, as once, few, many or a class when expanded.

V gene	J gene	D gene	clone size	CDR3 protein	CDR3 DNA
TRBV10-3	TRBJ2-5	TRBD1	.	CAISVDRGNVETQYF	TGTGCCATCAGTGTTGACAGGGGGAATGTAGAGACCCAGTACTTC
TRBV5-6	TRBJ2-3	.	.	CASSLKAGSTDTQYF	TGTGCCAGCAGCTTGAAGGCGGGAAGCACAGATACGCAGTATTTT
TRBV25-1	TRBJ1-1	.	.	CASSDHERGAGTEAFF	TGTGCCAGCAGTGACCACGAACGCGGGGCAGGGACTGAAGCTTTCTTT
TRBV21-1	TRBJ2-3	.	.	CASSKLKTGGFADTQYF	TGTGCCAGCAGCAAATTGAAGACAGGGGGCTTCGCAGATACGCAGTATTTT
TRBV2	TRBJ2-5	.	.	CASILGLAGGQETQYF	.
TRBV4-1	TRBJ1-1	.	once	CASSQDLQYTEAFF	TGCGCCAGCAGCCAAGATCTGCAGTACACTGAAGCTTTCTTT
TRBV5-1	TRBJ2-2	TRBD2	.	CASNIAGGSNTGELFF	TGCGCCAGCAACATAGCGGGGGGCTCGAACACCGGGGAGCTGTTTTTT
TRBV30	TRBJ1-6	TRBD1	.	CAWSPQGANSPLHF	TGTGCCTGGAGCCCACAGGGGGCTAATTCACCCCTCCACTTT
TRBV28	TRBJ2-7	TRBD2	.	CASTLSGTSGSYEQYF	TGTGCCAGCACCTTATCCGGGACTAGCGGATCCTACGAGCAGTACTTC
TRBV11-2	TRBJ2-1	TRBD2	.	CASSLESGKRGNEQFF	TGTGCCAGCAGCTTAGAAAGCGGGAAGCGCGGGAATGAGCAGTTCTTC
TRBV4-2	TRBJ1-5	.	.	CASSQQGQENQPQHF	TGTGCCAGCAGCCAACAGGGTCAGGAAAATCAGCCCCAGCATTTT
TRBV2	TRBJ1-5	TRBD1	.	CASSAQGADQPQHF	TGTGCCAGCAGTGCACAGGGGGCGGATCAGCCCCAGCATTTT
TRBV2	TRBJ2-2	.	.	CASSEIRDGELFF	TGTGCCAGCAGTGAAATCAGGGACGGGGAGCTGTTTTTT
TRBV28	TRBJ2-1	.	.	CASSLITGEQFF	TGTGCCAGCAGTTTAATAACGGGTGAGCAGTTCTTC
TRBV5-1	TRBJ1-3	.	.	CASSPSPTGTGNTIYF	TGCGCCAGCAGTCCAAGCCCAACAGGGACCGGAAACACCATATATTTT
TRBV27	TRBJ2-7	.	.	CASSSLGEQYF	TGTGCCAGCAGTTCACTTGGCGAGCAGTACTTC
TRBV7-9	TRBJ1-1	.	.	CAHTRTDPEAFF	TGTGCACATACCCGGACAGATCCTGAAGCTTTCTTT
TRBV6-1	TRBJ1-6	TRBD1	once	CASSALTTGGYSPLHF	TGTGCCAGCAGTGCGTTAACGACAGGGGGCTATTCACCCCTCCACTTT
TRBV18	TRBJ2-1	.	.	CASSQQGLKLYNEQFF	TGTGCCAGCTCACAACAGGGACTAAAGCTCTACAATGAGCAGTTCTTC
TRBV30	TRBJ2-7	TRBD2	.	CAWSVTSGSYEQYF	TGTGCCTGGAGTGTAACTAGCGGGAGTTACGAGCAGTACTTC
TRBV28	TRBJ1-4	TRBD1	.	CASSGGTGPNEKLFF	TGTGCCAGCAGTGGGGGGACAGGGCCTAATGAAAAACTGTTTTTT
TRBV27	TRBJ1-1	TRBD1	.	CASSYRGVLNTEAFF	TGTGCCAGCAGTTACAGGGGAGTCTTGAACACTGAAGCTTTCTTT
TRBV10-3	TRBJ1-4	TRBD1	.	CAISEGQGLNEKLFF	TGTGCCATCAGTGAGGGACAGGGACTTAATGAAAAACTGTTTTTT
TRBV5-1	TRBJ2-3	TRBD2	.	CASSLGPLLAGGDTQYF	TGCGCCAGCAGCTTGGGACCGTTACTAGCGGGTGGGGATACGCAGTATTTT